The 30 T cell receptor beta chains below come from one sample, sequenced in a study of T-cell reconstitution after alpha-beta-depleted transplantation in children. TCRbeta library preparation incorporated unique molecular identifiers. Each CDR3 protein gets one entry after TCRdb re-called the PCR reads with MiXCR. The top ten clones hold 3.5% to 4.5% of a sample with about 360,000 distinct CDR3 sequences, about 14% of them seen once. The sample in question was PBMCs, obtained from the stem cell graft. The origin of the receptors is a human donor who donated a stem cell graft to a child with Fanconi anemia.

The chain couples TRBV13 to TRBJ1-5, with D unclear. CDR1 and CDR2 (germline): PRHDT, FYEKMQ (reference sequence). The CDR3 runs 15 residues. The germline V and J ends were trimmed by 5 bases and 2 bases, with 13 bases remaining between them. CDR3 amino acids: CASSPSAGGNQPQHF. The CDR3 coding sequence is TGTGCCAGCAGCCCCTCGGCGGGCGGCAATCAGCCCCAGCATTTT.

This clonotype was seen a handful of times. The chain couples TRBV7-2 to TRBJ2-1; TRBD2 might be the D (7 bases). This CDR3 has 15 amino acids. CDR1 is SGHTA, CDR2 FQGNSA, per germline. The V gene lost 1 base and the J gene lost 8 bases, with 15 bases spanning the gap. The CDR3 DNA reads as TGTGCCAGCAGCTTAGGCGGGGGCCCGTTTTATGAGCAGTTCTTC. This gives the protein CASSLGGGPFYEQFF.

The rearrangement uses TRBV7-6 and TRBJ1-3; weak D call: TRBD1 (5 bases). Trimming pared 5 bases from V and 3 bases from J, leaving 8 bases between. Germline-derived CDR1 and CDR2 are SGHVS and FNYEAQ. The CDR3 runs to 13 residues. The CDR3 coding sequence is TGTGCCAGCAGCGGGGGAGGTGGAAACACCATATATTTT. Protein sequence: CASSGGGGNTIYF.

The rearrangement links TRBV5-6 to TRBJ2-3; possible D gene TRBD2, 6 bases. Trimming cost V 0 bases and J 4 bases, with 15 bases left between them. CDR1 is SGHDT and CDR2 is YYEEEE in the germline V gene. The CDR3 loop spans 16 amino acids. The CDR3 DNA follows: TGTGCCAGCAGCTTGGGGGGACTGCCGGGGGCAGATACGCAGTATTTT. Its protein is CASSLGGLPGADTQYF.

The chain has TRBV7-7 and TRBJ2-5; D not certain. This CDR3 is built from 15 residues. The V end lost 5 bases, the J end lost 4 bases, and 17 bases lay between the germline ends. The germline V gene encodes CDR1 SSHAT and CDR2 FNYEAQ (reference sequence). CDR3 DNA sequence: TGTGCCAGCAGCCAGCATGAGGAACTGGGAGAGACCCAGTACTTC. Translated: CASSQHEELGETQYF.

The CDR3 DNA is TGTGCCAGCAGCCAGGGGGGTAGGAGCAATCAGCCCCAGCATTTT. Encoded protein: CASSQGGRSNQPQHF. The rearrangement joins TRBV3-1 to TRBJ1-5; a possible D gene is TRBD1 (5 bases). The V gene lost 3 bases and the J gene lost 1 base, with 10 bases spanning the gap. CDR1 LGHDT and CDR2 YNNKEL come from the germline V gene (reference sequence). The CDR3 covers 15 residues. The variable domain in full, with the rest retrieved from reference TRBV3-1 and TRBJ1-5, is DTAVSQTPKYLVTQMGNDKSIKCEQNLGHDTMYWYKQDSKKFLKIMFSYNNKELIINETVPNRFSPKSPDKAHLNLHINSLELGDSAVYFCASSQGGRSNQPQHFGDGTRLSIL.

Written as DNA, the CDR3 is TGCGCCAGCAGCTTAGGACAGGGGATAAACACTGAAGCTTTCTTT. Translating it yields CASSLGQGINTEAFF. This chain joins TRBV5-1 and TRBJ1-1; TRBD1 matches at 9 bases. Germline V gives CDR1 SGHRS, CDR2 YFSETQ. CDR3 size: 15 residues. V was clipped by 2 bases and J by 2 bases; unmatched bases: 4.

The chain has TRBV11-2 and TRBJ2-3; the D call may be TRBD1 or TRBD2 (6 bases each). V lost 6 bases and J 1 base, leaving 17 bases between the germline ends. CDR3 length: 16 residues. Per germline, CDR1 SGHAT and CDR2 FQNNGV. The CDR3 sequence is CASSSTGARGTDTQYF. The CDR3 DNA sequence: TGTGCCAGCAGTTCAACGGGGGCGCGAGGCACAGATACGCAGTATTTT.

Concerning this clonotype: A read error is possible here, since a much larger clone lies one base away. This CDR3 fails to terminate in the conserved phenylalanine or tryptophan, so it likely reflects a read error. Written as DNA, the CDR3 is TGTGCCAGCAGTTATGGCCCCGTTGAGCCCCAGCATGTT. It translates to CASSYGPVEPQHV. This sequence joins TRBV27 and TRBJ1-5; D unclear. The length of the CDR3 is 13 residues. V was trimmed by 4 bases and J by 8 bases, leaving 12 bases between them. Germline assignment: CDR1 MNHEY and CDR2 SMNVEV (reference sequence).

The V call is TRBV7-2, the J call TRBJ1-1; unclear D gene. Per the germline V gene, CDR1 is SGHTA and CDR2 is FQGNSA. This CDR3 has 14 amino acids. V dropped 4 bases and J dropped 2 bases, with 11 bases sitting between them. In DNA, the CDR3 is TGTGCCAGCAGCTGGCTTTGGGAAAACACTGAAGCTTTCTTT. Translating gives CASSWLWENTEAFF.

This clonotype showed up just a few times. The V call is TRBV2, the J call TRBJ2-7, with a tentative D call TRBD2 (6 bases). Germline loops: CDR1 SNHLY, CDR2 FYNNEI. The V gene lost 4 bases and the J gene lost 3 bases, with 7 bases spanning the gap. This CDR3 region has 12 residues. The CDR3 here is CASSVGGYEQYV. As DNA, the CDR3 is TGTGCCAGCAGTGTGGGGGGCTACGAGCAGTACGTC.

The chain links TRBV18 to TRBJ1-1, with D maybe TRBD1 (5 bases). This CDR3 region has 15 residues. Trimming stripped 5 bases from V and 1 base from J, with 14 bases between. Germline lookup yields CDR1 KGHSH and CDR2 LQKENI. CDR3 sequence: CASSTTGDQNTEAFF. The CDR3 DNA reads TGTGCCAGCTCAACCACGGGGGACCAGAACACTGAAGCTTTCTTT.

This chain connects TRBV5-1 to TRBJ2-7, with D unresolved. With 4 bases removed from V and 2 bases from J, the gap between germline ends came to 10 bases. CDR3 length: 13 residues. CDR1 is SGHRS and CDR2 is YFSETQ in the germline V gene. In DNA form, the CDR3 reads TGCGCCAGCAGCCCCGAAGGTCCCTACGAGCAGTACTTC. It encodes CASSPEGPYEQYF.

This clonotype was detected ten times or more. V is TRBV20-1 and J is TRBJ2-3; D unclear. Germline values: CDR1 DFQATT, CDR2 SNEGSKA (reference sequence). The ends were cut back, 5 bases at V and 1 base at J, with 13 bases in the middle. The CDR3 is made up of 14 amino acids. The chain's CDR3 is CSAPMASGTDTQYF. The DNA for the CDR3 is TGCAGTGCTCCCATGGCGTCCGGCACAGATACGCAGTATTTT.

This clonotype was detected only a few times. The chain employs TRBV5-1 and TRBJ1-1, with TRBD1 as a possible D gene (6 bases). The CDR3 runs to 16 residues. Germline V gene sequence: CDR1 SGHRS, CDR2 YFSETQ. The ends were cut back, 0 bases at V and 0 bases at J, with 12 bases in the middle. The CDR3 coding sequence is TGCGCCAGCAGCTTGGCCAACCGGGGGCTGAACACTGAAGCTTTCTTT. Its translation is CASSLANRGLNTEAFF.

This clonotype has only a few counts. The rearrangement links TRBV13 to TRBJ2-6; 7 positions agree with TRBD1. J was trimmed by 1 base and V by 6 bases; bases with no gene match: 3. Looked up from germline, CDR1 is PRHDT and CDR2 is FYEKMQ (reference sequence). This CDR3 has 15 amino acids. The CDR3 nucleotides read TGTGCCAGCAGTTTGGACAGGTCTGGGGCCAACGTCCTGACTTTC. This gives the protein CASSLDRSGANVLTF.

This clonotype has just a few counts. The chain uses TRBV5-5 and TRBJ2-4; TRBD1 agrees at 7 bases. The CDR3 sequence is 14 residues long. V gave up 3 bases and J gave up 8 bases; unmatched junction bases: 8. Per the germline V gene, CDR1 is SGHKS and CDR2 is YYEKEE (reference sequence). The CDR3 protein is CASSSPDRDDIQYF. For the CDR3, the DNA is TGTGCCAGCAGCTCACCCGACAGGGACGACATTCAGTACTTC. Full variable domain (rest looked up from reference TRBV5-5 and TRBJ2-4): DAGVTQSPTHLIKTRGQQVTLRCSPISGHKSVSWYQQVLGQGPQFIFQYYEKEERGRGNFPDRFSARQFPNYSSELNVNALLLGDSALYLCASSSPDRDDIQYFGAGTRLSVL.

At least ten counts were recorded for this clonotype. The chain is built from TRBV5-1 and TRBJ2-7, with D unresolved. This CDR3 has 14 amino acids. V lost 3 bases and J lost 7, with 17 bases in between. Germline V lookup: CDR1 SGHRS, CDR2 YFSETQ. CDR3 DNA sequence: TGCGCCAGCAGCTCCGCAACGTCCCGCTGGGAGCAGTACTTC. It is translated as CASSSATSRWEQYF.

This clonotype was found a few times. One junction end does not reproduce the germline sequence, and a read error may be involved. CDR3 amino acids: CASRRDRVPSNAGELFF. For the CDR3, the DNA is TGTGCCAGCAGACGGGACAGGGTCCCCTCGAACGCCGGGGAGCTGTTTTTT. This chain links TRBV12-3 or TRBV12-4 with TRBJ2-2; 9 bases are shared with TRBD1. There are 17 residues in the CDR3.

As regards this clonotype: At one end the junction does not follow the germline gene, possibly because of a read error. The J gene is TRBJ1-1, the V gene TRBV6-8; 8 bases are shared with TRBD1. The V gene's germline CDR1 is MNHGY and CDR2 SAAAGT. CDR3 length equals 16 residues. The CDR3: CASSNRGYNLKTEAFF. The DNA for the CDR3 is TGTGCCAGCAGCAACAGGGGGTATAATTTGAAGACTGAAGCTTTCTTT.

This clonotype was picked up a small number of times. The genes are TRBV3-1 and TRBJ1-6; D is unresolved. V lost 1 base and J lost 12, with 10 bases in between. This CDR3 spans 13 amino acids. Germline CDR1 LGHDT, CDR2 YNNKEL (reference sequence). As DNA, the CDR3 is TGTGCCAGCAGCCAAGCTACGGTCGGACCCCTCCACTTT. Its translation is CASSQATVGPLHF. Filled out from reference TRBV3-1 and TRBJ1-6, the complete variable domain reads DTAVSQTPKYLVTQMGNDKSIKCEQNLGHDTMYWYKQDSKKFLKIMFSYNNKELIINETVPNRFSPKSPDKAHLNLHINSLELGDSAVYFCASSQATVGPLHFGNGTRLTVT.

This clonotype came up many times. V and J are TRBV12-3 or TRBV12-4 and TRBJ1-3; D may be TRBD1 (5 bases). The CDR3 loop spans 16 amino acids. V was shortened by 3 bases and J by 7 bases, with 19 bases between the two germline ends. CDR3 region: CASSLTPPTERNTIYF. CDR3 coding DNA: TGTGCCAGCAGTTTGACGCCTCCGACAGAGAGGAACACCATATATTTT.

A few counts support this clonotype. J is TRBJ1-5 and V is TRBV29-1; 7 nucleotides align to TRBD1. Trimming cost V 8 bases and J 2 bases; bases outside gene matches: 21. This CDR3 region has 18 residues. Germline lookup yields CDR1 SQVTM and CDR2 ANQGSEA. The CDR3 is CSPYPGGGGLVGNQPQHF. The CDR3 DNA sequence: TGCAGCCCCTACCCCGGGGGAGGGGGCTTGGTTGGCAATCAGCCCCAGCATTTT.

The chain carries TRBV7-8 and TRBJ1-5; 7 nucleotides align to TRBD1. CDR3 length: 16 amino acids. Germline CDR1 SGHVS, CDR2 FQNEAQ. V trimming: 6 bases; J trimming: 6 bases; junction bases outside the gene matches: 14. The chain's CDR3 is CASSPTGSRGFQPQHF. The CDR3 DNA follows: TGTGCCAGCAGTCCAACGGGGAGCAGGGGGTTTCAGCCCCAGCATTTT.

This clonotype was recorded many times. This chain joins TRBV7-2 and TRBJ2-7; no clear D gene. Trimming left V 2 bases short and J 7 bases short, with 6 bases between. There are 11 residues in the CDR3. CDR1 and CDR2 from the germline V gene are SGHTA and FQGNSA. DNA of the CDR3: TGTGCCAGCAGCTTAAACAAGGAGCAGTACTTC. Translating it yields CASSLNKEQYF.

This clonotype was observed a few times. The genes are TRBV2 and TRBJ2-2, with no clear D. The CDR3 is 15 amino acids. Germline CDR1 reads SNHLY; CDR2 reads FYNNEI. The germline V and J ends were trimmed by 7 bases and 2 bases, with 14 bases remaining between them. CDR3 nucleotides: TGTGCCAGCACCTCTCGACCGTTAAACACCGGGGAGCTGTTTTTT. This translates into CASTSRPLNTGELFF.

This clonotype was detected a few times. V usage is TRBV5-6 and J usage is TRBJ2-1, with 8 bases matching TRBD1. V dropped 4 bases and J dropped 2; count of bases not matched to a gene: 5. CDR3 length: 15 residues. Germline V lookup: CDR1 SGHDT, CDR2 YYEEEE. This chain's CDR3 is CASSQGDRTYNEQFF. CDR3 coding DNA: TGTGCCAGCAGCCAGGGGGACAGGACCTACAATGAGCAGTTCTTC.

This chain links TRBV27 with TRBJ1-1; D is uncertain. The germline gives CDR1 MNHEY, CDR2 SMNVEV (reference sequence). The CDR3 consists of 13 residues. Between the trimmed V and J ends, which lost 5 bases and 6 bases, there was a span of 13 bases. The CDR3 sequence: CASSLTGSPEAFF. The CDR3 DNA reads TGTGCCAGCAGTCTCACGGGGTCCCCTGAAGCTTTCTTT.

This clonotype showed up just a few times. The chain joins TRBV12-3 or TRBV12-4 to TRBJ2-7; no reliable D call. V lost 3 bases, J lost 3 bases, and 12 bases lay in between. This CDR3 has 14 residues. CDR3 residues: CASSFPGRYYEQYF. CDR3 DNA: TGTGCCAGCAGTTTCCCCGGGCGGTACTACGAGCAGTACTTC.

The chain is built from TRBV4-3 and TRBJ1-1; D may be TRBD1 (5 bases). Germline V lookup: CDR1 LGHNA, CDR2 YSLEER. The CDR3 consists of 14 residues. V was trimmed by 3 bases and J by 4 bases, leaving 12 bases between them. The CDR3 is CASSHSQGSTEAFF. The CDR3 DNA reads TGCGCCAGCAGCCATTCTCAGGGATCCACTGAAGCTTTCTTT.